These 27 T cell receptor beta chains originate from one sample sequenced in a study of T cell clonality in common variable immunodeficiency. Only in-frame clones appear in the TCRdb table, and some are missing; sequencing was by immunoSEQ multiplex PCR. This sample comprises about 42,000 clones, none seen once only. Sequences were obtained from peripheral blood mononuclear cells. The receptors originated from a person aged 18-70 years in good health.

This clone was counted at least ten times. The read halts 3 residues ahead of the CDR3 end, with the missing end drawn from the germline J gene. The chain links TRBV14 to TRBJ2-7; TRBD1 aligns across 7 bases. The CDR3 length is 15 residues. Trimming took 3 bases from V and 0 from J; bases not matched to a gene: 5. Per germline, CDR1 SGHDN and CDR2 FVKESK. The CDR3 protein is CASSHKQGSSYEQYF. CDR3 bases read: TGTGCCAGCAGCCACAAACAGGGGTCCTCCTACGAG.

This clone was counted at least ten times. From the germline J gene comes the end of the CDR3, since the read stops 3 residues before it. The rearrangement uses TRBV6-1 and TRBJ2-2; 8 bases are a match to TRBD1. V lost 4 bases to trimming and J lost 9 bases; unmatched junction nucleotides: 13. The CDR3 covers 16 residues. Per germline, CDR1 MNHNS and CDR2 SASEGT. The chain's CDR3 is CASSGLQGVLSRELFF. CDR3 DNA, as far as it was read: TGTGCCAGCAGTGGTTTACAGGGGGTCCTCTCTCGGGAG.

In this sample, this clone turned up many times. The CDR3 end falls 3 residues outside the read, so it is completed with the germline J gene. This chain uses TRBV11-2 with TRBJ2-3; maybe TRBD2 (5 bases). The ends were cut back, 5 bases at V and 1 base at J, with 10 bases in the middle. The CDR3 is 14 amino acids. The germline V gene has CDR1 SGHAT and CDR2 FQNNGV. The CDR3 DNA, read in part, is TGTGCCAGCAGCCAAACGCGGGGCACAGATACG. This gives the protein CASSQTRGTDT. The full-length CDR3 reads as CASSQTRGTDTQYF.

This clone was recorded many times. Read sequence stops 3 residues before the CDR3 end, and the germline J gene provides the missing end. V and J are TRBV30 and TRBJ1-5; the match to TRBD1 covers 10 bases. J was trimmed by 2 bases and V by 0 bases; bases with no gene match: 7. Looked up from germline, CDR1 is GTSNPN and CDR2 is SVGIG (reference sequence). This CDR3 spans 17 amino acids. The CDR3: CAWSVTLTGGGNQPQHF. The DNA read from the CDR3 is TGTGCCTGGAGTGTAACCCTGACAGGGGGCGGCAATCAGCCC. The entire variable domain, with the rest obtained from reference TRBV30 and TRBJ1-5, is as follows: SQTIHQWPATLVQPVGSPLSLECTVEGTSNPNLYWYRQAAGRGLQLLFYSVGIGQISSEVPQNLSASRPQDRQFILSSKKLLLSDSGFYLCAWSVTLTGGGNQPQHFGDGTRLSIL.

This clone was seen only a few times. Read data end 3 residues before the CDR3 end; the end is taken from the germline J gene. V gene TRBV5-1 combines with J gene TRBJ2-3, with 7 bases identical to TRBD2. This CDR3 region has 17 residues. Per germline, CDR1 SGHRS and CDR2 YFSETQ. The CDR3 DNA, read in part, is TGCGCCAGCAGCTTAAGGTCTAGCGGTTTGTACCAAGAGACG. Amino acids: CASSLRSSGLYQET. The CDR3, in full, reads CASSLRSSGLYQETQYF.

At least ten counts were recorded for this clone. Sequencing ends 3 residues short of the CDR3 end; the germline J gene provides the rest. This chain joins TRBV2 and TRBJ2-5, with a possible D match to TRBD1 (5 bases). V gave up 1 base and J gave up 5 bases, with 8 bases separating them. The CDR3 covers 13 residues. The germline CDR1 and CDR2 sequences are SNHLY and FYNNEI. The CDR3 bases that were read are TGTGCCAGCAGTGAAGAGGGGCTGGAGACC. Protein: CASSEEGLET. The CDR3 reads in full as CASSEEGLETQYF.

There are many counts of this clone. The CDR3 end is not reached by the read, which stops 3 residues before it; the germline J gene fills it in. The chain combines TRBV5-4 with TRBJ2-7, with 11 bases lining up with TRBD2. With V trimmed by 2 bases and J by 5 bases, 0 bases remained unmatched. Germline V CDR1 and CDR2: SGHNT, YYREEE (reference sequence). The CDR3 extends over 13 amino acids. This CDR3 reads CASSFSGRDEQYF. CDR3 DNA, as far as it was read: TGTGCCAGCAGCTTTAGCGGGAGGGACGAG.

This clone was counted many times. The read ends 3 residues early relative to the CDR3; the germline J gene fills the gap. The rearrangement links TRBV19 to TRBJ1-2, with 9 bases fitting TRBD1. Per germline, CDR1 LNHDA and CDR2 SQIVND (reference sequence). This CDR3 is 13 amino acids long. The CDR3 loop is CASSNRGPDGYTF. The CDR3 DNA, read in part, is TGTGCCAGTAGTAACAGGGGGCCAGACGGC. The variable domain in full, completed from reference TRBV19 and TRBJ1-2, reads DGGITQSPKYLFRKEGQNVTLSCEQNLNHDAMYWYRQDPGQGLRLIYYSQIVNDFQKGDIAEGYSVSREKKESFPLTVTSAQKNPTAFYLCASSNRGPDGYTFGSGTRLTVV.

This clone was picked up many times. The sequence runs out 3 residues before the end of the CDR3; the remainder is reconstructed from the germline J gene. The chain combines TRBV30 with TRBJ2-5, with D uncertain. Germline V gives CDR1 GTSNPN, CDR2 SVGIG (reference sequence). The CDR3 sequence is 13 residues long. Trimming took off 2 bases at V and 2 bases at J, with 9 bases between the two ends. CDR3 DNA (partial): TGTGCCTGGAGTACGGTATTACAAGAGACC. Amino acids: CAWSTVLQET. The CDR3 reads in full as CAWSTVLQETQYF.

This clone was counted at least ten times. CDR3 amino acids: CASSLGSYYGYTF. The covered CDR3 bases are TGTGCCAGCAGCTTAGGTAGTTACTATGGC. The gene calls are TRBV11-2 and TRBJ1-2, with D hard to call. The read ends 3 residues early relative to the CDR3; the germline J gene fills the gap. The CDR3 is made up of 13 amino acids. The V and J ends lost 1 base and 3 bases respectively, with 6 bases between them. CDR1 is SGHAT, CDR2 FQNNGV, per germline.

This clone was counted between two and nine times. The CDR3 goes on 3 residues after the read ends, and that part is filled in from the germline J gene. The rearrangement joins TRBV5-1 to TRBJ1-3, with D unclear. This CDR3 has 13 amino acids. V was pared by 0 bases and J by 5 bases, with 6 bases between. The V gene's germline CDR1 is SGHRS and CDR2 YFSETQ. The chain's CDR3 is CASSLEQRNTIYF. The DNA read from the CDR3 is TGCGCCAGCAGCTTGGAACAGCGAAACACC.

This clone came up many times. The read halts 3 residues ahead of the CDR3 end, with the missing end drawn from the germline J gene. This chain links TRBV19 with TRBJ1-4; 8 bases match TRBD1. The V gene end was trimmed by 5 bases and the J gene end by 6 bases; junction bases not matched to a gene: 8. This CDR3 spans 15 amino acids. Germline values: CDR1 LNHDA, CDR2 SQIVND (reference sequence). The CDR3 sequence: CASSALDRVDEKLFF. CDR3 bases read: TGTGCCAGTAGTGCCCTGGACAGGGTGGATGAAAAA.

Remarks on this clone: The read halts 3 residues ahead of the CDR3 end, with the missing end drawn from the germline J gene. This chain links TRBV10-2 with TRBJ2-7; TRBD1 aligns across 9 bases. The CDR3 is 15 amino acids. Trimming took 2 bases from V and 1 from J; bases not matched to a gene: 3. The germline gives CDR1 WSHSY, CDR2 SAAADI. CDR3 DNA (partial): TGCGCCAGCAGTGAGACAGGGACAGGGTCCTACGAG. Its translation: CASSETGTGSYE. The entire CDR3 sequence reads CASSETGTGSYEQYF.

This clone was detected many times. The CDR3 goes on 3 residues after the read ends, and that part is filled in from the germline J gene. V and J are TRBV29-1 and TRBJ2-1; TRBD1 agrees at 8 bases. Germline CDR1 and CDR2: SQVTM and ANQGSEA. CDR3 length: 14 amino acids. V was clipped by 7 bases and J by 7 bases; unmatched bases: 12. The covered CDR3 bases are TGCAGCGCTAAGAACCCGACAGGGGTGAATGAG. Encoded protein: CSAKNPTGVNE. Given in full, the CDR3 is CSAKNPTGVNEQFF.

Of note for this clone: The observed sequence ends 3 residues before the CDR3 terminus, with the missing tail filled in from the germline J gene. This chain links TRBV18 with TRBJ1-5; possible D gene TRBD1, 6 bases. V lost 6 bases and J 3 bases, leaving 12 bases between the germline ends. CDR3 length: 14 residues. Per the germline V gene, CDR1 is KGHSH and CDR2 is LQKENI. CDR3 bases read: TGTGCCAGCTCTCGCGACAGGACCAATCAGCCC. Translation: CASSRDRTNQP. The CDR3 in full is CASSRDRTNQPQHF.

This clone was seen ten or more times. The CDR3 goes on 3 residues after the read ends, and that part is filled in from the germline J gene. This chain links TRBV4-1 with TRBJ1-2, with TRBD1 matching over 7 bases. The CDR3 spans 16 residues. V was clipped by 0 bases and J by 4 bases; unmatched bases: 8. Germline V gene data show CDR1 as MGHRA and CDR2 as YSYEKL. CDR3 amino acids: CASSQDLQGSLYGYTF. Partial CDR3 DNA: TGCGCCAGCAGCCAAGATCTACAGGGGTCTCTCTATGGC.

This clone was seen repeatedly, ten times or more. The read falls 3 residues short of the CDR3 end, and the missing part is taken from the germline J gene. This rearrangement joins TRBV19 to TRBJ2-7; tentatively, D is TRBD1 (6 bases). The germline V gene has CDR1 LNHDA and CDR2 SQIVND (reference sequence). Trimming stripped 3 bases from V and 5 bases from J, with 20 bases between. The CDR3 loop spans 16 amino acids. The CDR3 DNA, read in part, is TGTGCCAGTAGTATGGTGTGGGGCAGGGGAAACGACGAG. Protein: CASSMVWGRGNDE. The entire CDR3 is CASSMVWGRGNDEQYF.

CDR3 residues: CASSPLSGPQTYEQYF. The CDR3 DNA, read in part, is TGTGCCAGCTCACCCCTCTCAGGCCCGCAAACCTACGAG. The chain has TRBV18 and TRBJ2-7; no clear D gene. Read data end 3 residues before the CDR3 end; the end is taken from the germline J gene. The CDR3 extends over 16 amino acids. V was shortened by 3 bases and J by 2 bases, with 17 bases between the two germline ends. From germline, CDR1 is KGHSH and CDR2 LQKENI.

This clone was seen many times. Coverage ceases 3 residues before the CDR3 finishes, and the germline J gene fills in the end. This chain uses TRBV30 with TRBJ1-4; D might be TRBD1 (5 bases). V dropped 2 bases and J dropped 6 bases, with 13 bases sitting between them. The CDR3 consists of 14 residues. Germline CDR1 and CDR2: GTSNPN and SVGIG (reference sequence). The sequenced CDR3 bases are TGTGCCTGGAGTAAGACAGAGAGGGATGAAAAA. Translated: CAWSKTERDEK. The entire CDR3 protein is CAWSKTERDEKLFF.

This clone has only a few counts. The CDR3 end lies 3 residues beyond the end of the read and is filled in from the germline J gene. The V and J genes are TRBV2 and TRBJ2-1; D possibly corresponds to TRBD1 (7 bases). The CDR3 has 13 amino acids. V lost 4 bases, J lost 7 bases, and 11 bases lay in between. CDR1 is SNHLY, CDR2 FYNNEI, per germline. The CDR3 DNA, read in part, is TGTGCCAGCAGTGGGAGGGGGCCGAATGAG. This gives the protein CASSGRGPNE. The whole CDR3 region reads CASSGRGPNEQFF.

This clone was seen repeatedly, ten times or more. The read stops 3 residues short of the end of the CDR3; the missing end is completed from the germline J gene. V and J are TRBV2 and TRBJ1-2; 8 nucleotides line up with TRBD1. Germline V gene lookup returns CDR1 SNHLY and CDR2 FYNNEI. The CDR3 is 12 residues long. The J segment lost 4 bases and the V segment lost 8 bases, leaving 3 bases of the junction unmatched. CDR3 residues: CASGDRFYGYTF. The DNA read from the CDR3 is TGTGCCAGCGGGGACAGGTTCTATGGC.

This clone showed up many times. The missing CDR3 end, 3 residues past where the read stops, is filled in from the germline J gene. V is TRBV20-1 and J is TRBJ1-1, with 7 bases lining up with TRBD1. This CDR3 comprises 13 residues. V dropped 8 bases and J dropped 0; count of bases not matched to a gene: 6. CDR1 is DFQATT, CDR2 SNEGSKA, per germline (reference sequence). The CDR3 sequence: CSTPGQLNTEAFF. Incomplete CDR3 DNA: TGCAGTACCCCGGGACAGCTGAACACTGAA.

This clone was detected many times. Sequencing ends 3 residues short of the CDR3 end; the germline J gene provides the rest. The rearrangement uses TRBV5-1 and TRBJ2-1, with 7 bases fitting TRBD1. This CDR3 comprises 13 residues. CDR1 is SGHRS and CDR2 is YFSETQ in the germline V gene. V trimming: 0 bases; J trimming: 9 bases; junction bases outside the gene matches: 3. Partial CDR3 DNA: TGCGCCAGCAGCTTGGCCCAGGGGGTTGAG. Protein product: CASSLAQGVE. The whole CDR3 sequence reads CASSLAQGVEQFF.

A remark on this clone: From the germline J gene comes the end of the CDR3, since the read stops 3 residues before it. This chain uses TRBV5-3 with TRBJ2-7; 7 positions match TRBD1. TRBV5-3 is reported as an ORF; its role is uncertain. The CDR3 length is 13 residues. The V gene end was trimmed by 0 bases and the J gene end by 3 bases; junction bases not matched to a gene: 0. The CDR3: CARSLGQGYEQYF. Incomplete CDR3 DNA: TGTGCCAGAAGCTTGGGACAGGGCTACGAG.

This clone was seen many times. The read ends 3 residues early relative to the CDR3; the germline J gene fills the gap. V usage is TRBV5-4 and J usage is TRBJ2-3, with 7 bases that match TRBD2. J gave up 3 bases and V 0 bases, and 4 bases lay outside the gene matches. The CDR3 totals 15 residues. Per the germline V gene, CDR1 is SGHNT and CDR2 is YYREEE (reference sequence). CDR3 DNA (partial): TGTGCCAGCAGCTTGGGGGGGGGAACGACAGATACG. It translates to CASSLGGGTTDT. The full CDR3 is CASSLGGGTTDTQYF. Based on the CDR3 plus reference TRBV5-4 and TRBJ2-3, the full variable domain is ETGVTQSPTHLIKTRGQQVTLRCSSQSGHNTVSWYQQALGQGPQFIFQYYREEENGRGNFPPRFSGLQFPNYSSELNVNALELDDSALYLCASSLGGGTTDTQYFGPGTRLTVL.

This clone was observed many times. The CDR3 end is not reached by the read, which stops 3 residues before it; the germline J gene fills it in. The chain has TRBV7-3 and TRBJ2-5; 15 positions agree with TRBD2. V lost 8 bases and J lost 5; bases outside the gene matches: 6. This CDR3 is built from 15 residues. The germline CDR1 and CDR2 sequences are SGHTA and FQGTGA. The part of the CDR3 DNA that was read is TGTGCCAGCGGACTAGCGGGGGGGCTAGGGGAGACC. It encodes CASGLAGGLGET. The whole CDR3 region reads CASGLAGGLGETQYF.

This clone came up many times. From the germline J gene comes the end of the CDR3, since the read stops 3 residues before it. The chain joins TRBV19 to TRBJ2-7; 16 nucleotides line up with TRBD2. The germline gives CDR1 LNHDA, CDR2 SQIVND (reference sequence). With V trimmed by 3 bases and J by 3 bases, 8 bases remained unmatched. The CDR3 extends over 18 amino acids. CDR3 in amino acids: CASSIGTSGRGKDYEQYF. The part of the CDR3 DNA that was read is TGTGCCAGTAGTATTGGGACTAGCGGGAGGGGAAAGGACTACGAG.